A selection of T cell receptor beta chains follows, all from one sample in a study of blood T cell repertoires in COVID-19. Measured with immunoSEQ multiplex PCR; TCRdb has only the in-frame clones, and not every one. This sample has about half a million clones, with approximately 83% found just once. The specimen was peripheral blood. The receptors stem from a human donor in a cohort sampled during active COVID-19. CDR3s include the opening cysteine and the closing phenylalanine or tryptophan.

cdr3_aa v_call
CASSEGGGSLHF TRBV2
CASRGTGGGPYTF TRBV2
CASSVLGTGRTTDTQYF TRBV9
CASSPWTGNTGELFF TRBV7-3
CAWQNRGNTEAFF TRBV30
CASSWTGGGTGELFF TRBV11-2
CASSDHRGLMYGYTF TRBV9
CASKVRTGENTEAFF TRBV5-1
CSASGTSAFTDTQYF TRBV20-1
CARGRQGPDTQYF TRBV2
CASSSRGTFF TRBV28
CASSPTVNTEAFF TRBV18
CASSLGGQNNSPLHF TRBV5-6
CASSKRLGQAPGNTIYF TRBV7-2
CASSEGDRGVWETQYF TRBV2